The sequence of this T cell receptor (beta chain) was determined in a study of T cell responses to AZD1222 COVID-19 vaccine. CDR3 length: 15 residues. Study outcomes and limitations: The reported proportion of spike-specific TCRs targeting unmutated variant regions was nearly half.

Profiled with immunoSEQ multiplex PCR; TCRdb holds only in-frame clones, not every one. The sample lists more than 85,000 clones, 70% to 90% occurring once. A remark on this clone: The antigen remains unidentified.

The receptor was isolated from an adult in good health. The starting material was peripheral blood, obtained on day 0 of AZD1222 vaccination. The V and J genes are TRBV21-1 and TRBJ1-2; the table names TRBD1, a call not compared with the DNA. TRBV21-1 is shown as a pseudogene. CDR3 DNA sequence: TGTGCCAGCAGCAAAATTCCGGACAGGAACTATGGCTACACCTTC. Its translation is CASSKIPDRNYGYTF.